Sequencing of this T cell receptor beta chain was carried out in a study of shared clonotypes between healthy human individuals. Germline CDR1 ENHRY, CDR2 SYGVKD. The CDR3 contains 15 residues. The germline V and J ends were trimmed by 3 bases and 7 bases, with 13 bases remaining between them. Profiled with immunoSEQ multiplex PCR; TCRdb holds only in-frame clones, not every one. Altogether 2,100,000 or so clones are present, under 97% being singletons, with the ten largest covering less than 0.15%. The donors, all of them Caucasian adults, lived in Nashville, Tennessee. The chain links TRBV10-3 to TRBJ1-6; D call uncertain. The clonotype originates from a man aged 18 to 30 in good health. Material: naive CD4+ T cells sorted from blood. Sample subset: CD45RA+ positively selected. The CDR3 DNA sequence: TGTGCCATCAGTGAACGAGTCAGGTGGAATTCACCCCTCCACTTT. This sequence encodes CAISERVRWNSPLHF.